This TCR beta chain was sequenced in a study of shared clonotypes between healthy human individuals. Among the donors, all were Caucasian adults who lived in Nashville, Tennessee. In the original processing: Quality scores were absent from the junction-only immunoSEQ sequences, so filtering differed. Sequencing used immunoSEQ multiplex PCR; TCRdb keeps in-frame clones, though not all of them. The DNA gave D and trimming, while V, J and clone size come from that table. The data contain roughly 1,600,000 clones, approximately 98.5% of them singletons. Germline loops: CDR1 SGDLS, CDR2 YYNGEE. Unmatched junction bases numbered 5, after V lost 0 bases and J lost 4 bases. This CDR3 spans 16 amino acids.

The TCR was taken from a man aged 25-40 years in good health. V is TRBV9 and J is TRBJ1-2; 11 bases map to TRBD1. The specimen sequenced was naive CD4+ T cells sorted from blood. Subset: CD45RA+ positively selected. In DNA form, the CDR3 reads TGTGCCAGCAGCGTAGACGGACAGGGGGCGAGCTATGGCTACACCTTC. Translating gives CASSVDGQGASYGYTF.